This passage covers 22 T cell receptor beta chains from one sample sequenced in a study of blood T cell repertoires in COVID-19. Generated by immunoSEQ multiplex PCR, the TCRdb table keeps only in-frame clones and is missing some. The sample contains nearly 80,000 clones, around nine tenths of which appear only once. The sample was peripheral blood. The receptors come from a woman older than 75 with active or convalescent COVID-19.

Comment on this clone: The CDR3 ends on some other residue instead of the conserved phenylalanine or tryptophan, so this is likely a read error. It is unclear where the CDR3 begins or ends on the DNA, so no DNA is shown, and the CDR3 is as TCRdb lists it. The chain joins TRBV5-8 to TRBJ1-3; the table names TRBD1, a call not compared with the DNA. The CDR3 is 13 amino acids long, termini counted. The germline V gene encodes CDR1 SGHTS and CDR2 YDEGEE. The CDR3 region is CASSLSWVPPLGR.

This chain joins TRBV19 and TRBJ1-1, with a possible D match to TRBD1 (5 bases). Trimming removed 3 bases from V and 5 bases from J, with 16 bases in between. CDR1 LNHDA and CDR2 SQIVND come from the germline V gene (reference sequence). The CDR3 spans 15 residues. The CDR3: CASSIPGGGRTEAFF. The CDR3 nucleotides read TGTGCCAGTAGTATCCCCGGGGGAGGGCGGACTGAAGCTTTCTTT.

The chain combines TRBV5-1 with TRBJ2-7, with 8 positions matching TRBD1. Per the germline V gene, CDR1 is SGHRS and CDR2 is YFSETQ. This CDR3 contains 16 residues. V shed 4 bases and J 7 bases; nucleotides not matched to a gene: 16. DNA of the CDR3: TGCGCCAGCAGCCGATCGCGGACAGGGACCTTCGATGAGCAGTACTTC. This gives the protein CASSRSRTGTFDEQYF.

V gene TRBV7-2 combines with J gene TRBJ1-5; 10 bases align to TRBD1. Trimming took 6 bases from V and 2 from J; bases not matched to a gene: 13. The CDR3 is 18 amino acids. CDR1 is SGHTA and CDR2 is FQGNSA in the germline V gene. This CDR3 reads CASSSGTGANLGNQPQHF. The CDR3, as DNA: TGTGCCAGCAGTTCCGGGACAGGGGCGAACTTGGGCAATCAGCCCCAGCATTTT.

In its sample, this clone was seen a few times. This chain uses TRBV2 with TRBJ2-1, with 10 bases fitting TRBD1. CDR1 SNHLY and CDR2 FYNNEI come from the germline V gene. There are 15 residues in the CDR3. With 7 bases clipped from V and 2 bases from J, the junction kept 5 bases outside the gene matches. The CDR3 nucleotides read TGTGCCAGCAATAGGGACAGGGGTACCTACAATGAGCAGTTCTTC. Its protein product is CASNRDRGTYNEQFF. Full variable domain (remainder filled in from reference TRBV2 and TRBJ2-1): EPEVTQTPSHQVTQMGQEVILRCVPISNHLYFYWYRQILGQKVEFLVSFYNNEISEKSEIFDDQFSVERPDGSNFTLKIRSTKLEDSAMYFCASNRDRGTYNEQFFGPGTRLTVL.

The rearrangement uses TRBV7-2 and TRBJ2-3, with 7 bases fitting TRBD1. Germline CDR1 and CDR2: SGHTA and FQGNSA. The V gene end was trimmed by 2 bases and the J gene end by 14 bases; junction bases not matched to a gene: 10. The CDR3 runs to 13 residues. CDR3 nucleotides: TGTGCCAGCAGCTTATCCCGGACAGGCAGGCGGTATTTT. Translating gives CASSLSRTGRRYF.

This sequence joins TRBV27 and TRBJ2-7; 7 nucleotides align to TRBD2. The CDR3 consists of 15 residues. Germline V gene lookup returns CDR1 MNHEY and CDR2 SMNVEV (reference sequence). Losses at the gene ends were 5 bases for V and 4 bases for J; bases not matched to a gene: 11. CDR3 in amino acids: CASSLSLAGVYEQYF. The DNA of the CDR3 is TGTGCCAGCAGTCTCTCCCTGGCGGGGGTTTACGAGCAGTACTTC.

CDR3: CATSDWTAKAGYTF. DNA of the CDR3: TGTGCCACCAGTGATTGGACAGCCAAGGCTGGCTACACCTTC. The chain combines TRBV24-1 with TRBJ1-2, with D possibly TRBD1 on 6 matching bases. This CDR3 is 14 amino acids long. V was trimmed by 2 bases and J by 7 bases, leaving 13 bases between them. Germline V gene data show CDR1 as KGHDR and CDR2 as SFDVKD.

This chain joins TRBV3-1 (or the pseudogene TRBV3-2) and TRBJ1-1; D may be TRBD1 (6 bases). V was pared by 8 bases and J by 5 bases, with 15 bases between. The CDR3 contains 13 residues. Germline assignment: CDR1 LGHDT and CDR2 YNNKEL (reference sequence). CDR3 region: CASASPGQTEAFF. The DNA for the CDR3 is TGTGCCAGCGCCAGCCCCGGACAGACTGAAGCTTTCTTT.

This clone was counted a few times. V and J are TRBV7-2 and TRBJ2-1; 8 nucleotides match TRBD1. The CDR3 covers 16 residues. The V segment lost 5 bases and the J segment 8 bases; nucleotides outside the gene matches: 14. The germline gives CDR1 SGHTA, CDR2 FQGNSA. CDR3: CASSQTGLRGHDEQFF. Here the CDR3 DNA reads TGTGCCAGCAGCCAAACCGGGCTCAGGGGGCACGATGAGCAGTTCTTC. Full variable domain (outside the CDR3, taken from reference TRBV7-2 and TRBJ2-1): GAGVSQSPSNKVTEKGKDVELRCDPISGHTALYWYRQSLGQGLEFLIYFQGNSAPDKSGLPSDRFSAERTGGSVSTLTIQRTQQEDSAVYLCASSQTGLRGHDEQFFGPGTRLTVL.

V usage is TRBV18 and J usage is TRBJ2-2, with D tentatively TRBD2 (6 bases). This CDR3 is 14 amino acids long. Looked up from germline, CDR1 is KGHSH and CDR2 is LQKENI. Trimming pared 0 bases from V and 5 bases from J, leaving 7 bases between. This chain's CDR3 is CASSPPTRTGELFF. CDR3 DNA sequence: TGTGCCAGCTCACCACCGACTAGGACCGGGGAGCTGTTTTTT.

The chain employs TRBV19 and TRBJ2-2; 7 bases fit TRBD2. J gave up 5 bases and V 5 bases, and 8 bases lay outside the gene matches. The germline CDR1 and CDR2 sequences are LNHDA and SQIVND (reference sequence). The CDR3 extends over 15 amino acids. In DNA form, the CDR3 reads TGTGCCAGTAGTTGGGAGGGCCGAGGGACCGGGGAGCTGTTTTTT. It translates to CASSWEGRGTGELFF.

The chain has TRBV5-4 and TRBJ2-5, with D possibly being TRBD1 (5 bases). The CDR3 consists of 14 residues. Germline V lookup: CDR1 SGHNT, CDR2 YYREEE (reference sequence). The V and J ends lost 2 bases and 2 bases respectively, with 10 bases between them. This CDR3 is CASSFTTAQETQYF. CDR3 nucleotides: TGTGCCAGCAGCTTCACGACAGCTCAAGAGACCCAGTACTTC.

The V and J genes are TRBV5-4 and TRBJ2-7; 8 bases align to TRBD1. The CDR3 spans 15 residues. The ends lost 1 base at V and 2 bases at J; junction bases unmatched: 5. CDR1 is SGHNT and CDR2 is YYREEE in the germline V gene (reference sequence). CDR3 loop: CASSLRDRGTYEQYF. In DNA, the CDR3 is TGTGCCAGCAGCTTGCGAGACAGGGGAACCTACGAGCAGTACTTC.

The DNA for the CDR3 is TGCGCCAGCAGCTTGGAAGAGGCACAGGGTTTTGGTGGCTACACCTTC. Its protein product is CASSLEEAQGFGGYTF. The chain is built from TRBV5-1 and TRBJ1-2; D might be TRBD1 (6 bases). This CDR3 spans 16 amino acids. Germline CDR1 and CDR2: SGHRS and YFSETQ. Trimming removed 0 bases at V and 7 bases at J, with 19 bases between.

The chain joins TRBV12-3 or TRBV12-4 to TRBJ1-1, with 9 bases aligning to TRBD1. The CDR3 totals 13 residues. The V gene end was trimmed by 6 bases and the J gene end by 11 bases; junction bases not matched to a gene: 10. CDR3 sequence reads: CASSRQGVRLAFF. The CDR3 region has the DNA TGTGCCAGCAGCCGACAGGGGGTGCGTTTGGCTTTCTTT.

A few counts support this clone. The rearrangement uses TRBV6-6 and TRBJ1-1; the match to TRBD1 covers 7 bases. Germline lookup yields CDR1 MNHNY and CDR2 SVGAGI (reference sequence). This CDR3 has 15 amino acids. The ends lost 5 bases at V and 0 bases at J; junction bases unmatched: 6. The CDR3 DNA sequence: TGTGCCAGCAGTACCCCGACAGGGTTGAACACTGAAGCTTTCTTT. Translated: CASSTPTGLNTEAFF.

This clone has just a few counts. V gene TRBV2 combines with J gene TRBJ2-3; D gene uncertain. The CDR3 runs 14 residues. Trimming shortened V by 5 bases and J by 0 bases, and 9 bases separated the two germline ends. Germline V gene data show CDR1 as SNHLY and CDR2 as FYNNEI. Here the CDR3 reads CASSMSSSTDTQYF. The CDR3 DNA reads TGTGCCAGCAGTATGAGTTCTAGCACAGATACGCAGTATTTT.

The gene calls are TRBV15 and TRBJ1-3, with 7 bases lining up with TRBD1. The CDR3 has 16 residues. Germline assignment: CDR1 LNHNV and CDR2 YYDKDF (reference sequence). The ends lost 5 bases at V and 0 bases at J; junction bases unmatched: 7. The CDR3 DNA is TGTGCCACCAGCTCGGGACAGTTGAGCTCTGGAAACACCATATATTTT. Amino acids: CATSSGQLSSGNTIYF.

In its sample, this clone was seen a few times. V is TRBV7-2 and J is TRBJ1-5, with D tentatively TRBD1 (5 bases). Per the germline V gene, CDR1 is SGHTA and CDR2 is FQGNSA. Trimming left V 2 bases short and J 7 bases short, with 15 bases between. CDR3 length: 15 residues. The CDR3 DNA reads TGTGCCAGCAGCTTAAGCCAGGGATTAGGACAGCCCCAGCATTTT. Residues: CASSLSQGLGQPQHF.

The V and J genes are TRBV7-9 and TRBJ1-2; 9 positions agree with TRBD1. V shed 5 bases, J shed 2 bases, and the junction held 6 bases outside the gene matches. The CDR3 totals 15 residues. The germline V gene has CDR1 SEHNR and CDR2 FQNEAQ (reference sequence). The CDR3 here is CASSLRTGANYGYTF. CDR3 DNA sequence: TGTGCCAGCAGCCTACGGACAGGGGCCAACTATGGCTACACCTTC. The full variable domain, its missing parts supplied by reference TRBV7-9 and TRBJ1-2, is DTGVSQNPRHKITKRGQNVTFRCDPISEHNRLYWYRQTLGQGPEFLTYFQNEAQLEKSRLLSDRFSAERPKGSFSTLEIQRTEQGDSAMYLCASSLRTGANYGYTFGSGTRLTVV.

The chain has TRBV5-1 and TRBJ2-3; D is possibly TRBD2 (6 bases). Trimming removed 4 bases from V and 0 bases from J, with 12 bases in between. From germline, CDR1 is SGHRS and CDR2 YFSETQ. CDR3 length: 15 amino acids. CDR3 loop: CASSLTRWSTDTQYF. The CDR3 DNA reads TGCGCCAGCAGCCTGACTAGGTGGAGCACAGATACGCAGTATTTT.